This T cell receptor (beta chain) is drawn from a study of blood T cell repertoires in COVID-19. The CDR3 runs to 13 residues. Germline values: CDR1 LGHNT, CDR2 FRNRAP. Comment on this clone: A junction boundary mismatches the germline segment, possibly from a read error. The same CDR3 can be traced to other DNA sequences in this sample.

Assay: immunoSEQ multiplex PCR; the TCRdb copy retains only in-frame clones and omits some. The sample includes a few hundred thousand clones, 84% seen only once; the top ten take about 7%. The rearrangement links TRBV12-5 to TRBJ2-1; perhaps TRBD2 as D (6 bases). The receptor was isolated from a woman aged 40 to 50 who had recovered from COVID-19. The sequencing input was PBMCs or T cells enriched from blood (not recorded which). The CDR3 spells CASGLDYYNEQFF. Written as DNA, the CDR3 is TGTGCCAGTGGTTTGGACTATTACAATGAGCAGTTCTTC. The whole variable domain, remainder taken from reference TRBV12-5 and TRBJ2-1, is DARVTQTPRHKVTEMGQEVTMRCQPILGHNTVFWYRQTMMQGLELLAYFRNRAPLDDSGMPKDRFSAEMPDATLATLKIQPSEPRDSAVYFCASGLDYYNEQFFGPGTRLTVL.